What follows is one T cell receptor (beta chain) and its context. Its antigen is not identified. Germline V gives CDR1 LGHNA, CDR2 YSLEER. There are 16 residues in the CDR3. Trimming cost V 0 bases and J 6 bases; bases outside gene matches: 7. These data come from a study of cytomegalovirus exposure and HLA in healthy donors. Use of 60 Vbeta and 13 Jbeta primers characterized the PCR. Generated by immunoSEQ multiplex PCR, the TCRdb table keeps only in-frame clones and is missing some. This table holds 160,000 or so clones, roughly 82% found once. Nominally healthy donors provided the samples, though records likely missed some immune exposures. Study results and limitations: Productive rates of about 87% or about 30% were seen for most TCR beta V segments in an earlier analysis.

The receptor comes from a woman aged 45-65 years in good health and CMV-seropositive. Material for sequencing was PBMCs. This rearrangement joins TRBV4-3 to TRBJ2-1, with 8 bases that match TRBD2. The CDR3, as DNA: TGCGCCAGCAGCCAAGACGGGGGGGCGCGATTCAATGAGCAGTTCTTC. The encoded protein is CASSQDGGARFNEQFF.